A selection of T cell receptor beta chains follows, all from one sample in a study of cytomegalovirus exposure and HLA in healthy donors. Sequencing used immunoSEQ multiplex PCR; TCRdb keeps in-frame clones, though not all of them. Of approximately 67,000 clones listed, roughly 65% are singletons. The specimen was PBMCs. These receptors were taken from a woman in her 30s in good health and CMV-seronegative. Both conserved end residues are part of each CDR3. D genes are given only for firm matches. Clone size is not always given. Where it is, it says once, few, many or a class for expanded clones.

d_gene,abundance,j_gene,len,v_gene,CDR3aa,CDR3nt
NA,once,TRBJ1-2,11,TRBV29-1,CSVGANYGYTF,TGCAGCGTAGGGGCAAACTATGGCTACACCTTC
TRBD1,NA,TRBJ2-3,15,TRBV27,CASSPRDRATDTQYF,TGTGCCAGCAGTCCTCGGGACAGAGCCACAGATACGCAGTATTTT
NA,few,TRBJ1-6,13,TRBV6-5,CASCDRSPSPLHF,TGTGCCAGCTGTGACAGGTCTCCTTCACCCCTCCACTTT
TRBD1,NA,TRBJ1-2,15,TRBV28,CASRPSGGLNYGYTF,TGTGCCAGCAGACCCTCAGGGGGCCTAAACTATGGCTACACCTTC
TRBD1,few,TRBJ1-5,13,TRBV28,CASSLLGQGALHF,TGTGCCAGCAGTTTATTGGGACAGGGGGCGCTGCATTTT
NA,NA,TRBJ2-5,13,TRBV15,CATSRDEQETQYF,TGTGCCACCAGCAGAGATGAACAGGAGACCCAGTACTTC
TRBD2,NA,TRBJ2-1,15,TRBV7-8,CASSLGGGDYNEQFF,TGTGCCAGCAGCTTAGGCGGGGGTGATTACAATGAGCAGTTCTTC
TRBD2,NA,TRBJ2-7,15,TRBV4-3,CASSQISGGGYEQYF,TGCGCCAGCAGCCAAATTAGCGGGGGCGGTTACGAGCAGTACTTC
NA,NA,TRBJ1-2,12,TRBV2,CASSDRAYGYTF,TGTGCCAGCAGTGACAGGGCCTATGGCTACACCTTC
NA,few,TRBJ1-4,15,TRBV27,CASSLVSAGEEKLFF,TGTGCCAGCAGTTTAGTATCGGCAGGGGAAGAAAAACTGTTTTTT
NA,NA,TRBJ2-5,12,TRBV11-2,CASSLAGETQYF,TGTGCCAGCAGCTTAGCAGGGGAGACCCAGTACTTC
TRBD1,medium-sized,TRBJ1-3,17,TRBV7-9,CASSLIRRGQTGNTIYF,TGTGCCAGCAGCTTAATCCGCCGGGGACAGACTGGAAACACCATATATTTT
NA,once,TRBJ2-3,16,TRBV10-3,CAISELGGGLADTQYF,TGTGCCATCAGTGAGCTTGGGGGGGGGCTTGCAGATACGCAGTATTTT
NA,few,TRBJ2-2,15,TRBV10-3,CAIRSRVENTGELFF,TGTGCCATCAGGTCCAGGGTAGAGAACACCGGGGAGCTGTTTTTT
NA,NA,TRBJ1-2,14,TRBV15,CATSRDRTNYGYTF,TGTGCCACCAGCAGGGACAGAACTAACTATGGCTACACCTTC
NA,few,TRBJ1-2,15,TRBV30,CAWRASTGGGLGYTF,TGTGCCTGGAGGGCCTCCACGGGGGGAGGTCTTGGCTACACCTTC
NA,NA,TRBJ2-7,14,TRBV7-9,CASSLGGEFHEQYF,TGTGCCAGCAGCTTAGGAGGAGAATTCCACGAGCAGTACTTC
TRBD1,NA,TRBJ2-5,12,TRBV19,CASSRGQETQYF,TGTGCCAGTAGCAGGGGGCAAGAGACCCAGTACTTC
NA,NA,TRBJ2-3,14,TRBV7-3,CASSRGLRTDTQYF,TGTGCCAGCAGCCGGGGGTTGAGGACAGATACGCAGTATTTT
TRBD2,NA,TRBJ2-1,15,TRBV11-3,CASSQGTSGYNEQFF,TGTGCCAGCAGCCAAGGGACTAGCGGTTACAATGAGCAGTTCTTC
NA,NA,TRBJ2-7,16,TRBV7-9,CSSSLALGKGAYEQYF,TGTTCCAGCAGCTTAGCGTTGGGGAAAGGGGCCTACGAGCAGTACTTC
TRBD1,few,TRBJ1-1,14,TRBV5-1,CASSQRQGNTEAFF,TGCGCCAGCAGCCAAAGACAGGGGAACACTGAAGCTTTCTTT
TRBD1,few,TRBJ1-2,16,TRBV11-2,CASSKDRSTWAQGYTF,TGTGCCAGCAGCAAGGACAGGAGTACCTGGGCGCAGGGCTACACCTTC
TRBD1,NA,TRBJ1-6,19,TRBV6-4,CANKPRTGSRSSYNSPLHF,TGTGCCAACAAGCCTAGGACAGGGTCCCGGAGCTCCTATAATTCACCCCTCCACTTT
NA,NA,TRBJ2-2,16,TRBV7-8,CASSLEGGPNTGELFF,TGTGCCAGCAGCTTAGAGGGGGGGCCGAACACCGGGGAGCTGTTTTTT
NA,NA,TRBJ2-7,14,TRBV6-5,CASRLQAGNYEQYF,TGTGCCAGCAGGTTACAGGCAGGGAACTACGAGCAGTACTTC
NA,NA,TRBJ2-3,14,TRBV29-1,CSVETGSRTDTQYF,TGCAGCGTTGAAACGGGTTCACGCACAGATACGCAGTATTTT
NA,NA,TRBJ2-3,16,TRBV27,CASSSLRGGPADTQYF,TGTGCCAGCAGTTCGTTGAGGGGAGGTCCCGCGGATACGCAGTATTTT
NA,NA,TRBJ1-5,14,TRBV6-5,CASSLGASNQPQHF,TGTGCCAGCAGTTTAGGGGCGAGCAATCAGCCCCAGCATTTT
TRBD1,NA,TRBJ1-2,14,TRBV6-1,CASSPTGGLYGYTF,TGTGCCAGCAGCCCGACAGGGGGCCTATATGGCTACACCTTC
NA,NA,TRBJ2-2,15,TRBV5-1,CASSSSRGHTGELFF,TGCGCCAGCAGCTCAAGTAGGGGCCACACCGGGGAGCTGTTTTTT
NA,NA,TRBJ1-4,13,TRBV7-2,CASSLVRGEKLFF,TGTGCCAGCAGCTTAGTACGGGGTGAAAAACTGTTTTTT
NA,NA,TRBJ2-3,16,TRBV30,CAWSPGHSLPTDTQYF,TGTGCCTGGAGTCCGGGACACTCCTTACCCACAGATACGCAGTATTTT
TRBD1,NA,TRBJ2-1,16,TRBV28,CASSLGWNRGNNEQFF,TGTGCCAGCAGTTTAGGTTGGAACAGGGGTAACAATGAGCAGTTCTTC
TRBD2,NA,TRBJ2-7,13,TRBV29-1,CSVRSGGTYEQYF,TGCAGCGTTCGGTCCGGGGGGACCTACGAGCAGTACTTC
NA,once,TRBJ1-2,14,TRBV28,CASSLPGPNYGYTF,TGTGCCAGCAGTTTACCAGGTCCGAACTATGGCTACACCTTC
NA,once,TRBJ1-2,14,TRBV5-5,CASSSGMVLYGYTF,TGTGCCAGCAGCTCAGGGATGGTACTCTATGGCTACACCTTC
NA,few,TRBJ1-1,16,TRBV18,CASSLTGSNLNTEAFF,TGTGCCAGCTCACTAACAGGGTCCAACCTGAACACTGAAGCTTTCTTT
TRBD1,NA,TRBJ1-2,14,TRBV27,CASGPTGGAGGYTF,TGTGCCAGCGGGCCCACAGGGGGCGCCGGTGGCTACACCTTC
TRBD1,NA,TRBJ1-3,16,TRBV18,CASSPFWQGAGNTIYF,TGTGCCAGCTCACCGTTTTGGCAGGGGGCTGGAAACACCATATATTTT
TRBD1,NA,TRBJ2-5,13,TRBV7-7,CASSPWDRETQYF,TGTGCCAGCAGCCCCTGGGACAGAGAGACCCAGTACTTC
NA,NA,TRBJ2-7,11,TRBV2,CASGTVYEQYF,TGTGCCAGCGGGACTGTCTACGAGCAGTACTTC
TRBD2,NA,TRBJ2-2,15,TRBV2,CASGRLAGTTGELFF,TGTGCCAGCGGAAGACTAGCGGGGACCACCGGGGAGCTGTTTTTT
TRBD1,NA,TRBJ2-7,13,TRBV19,CASSVDRDYEQYF,TGTGCCAGTTCAGTGGACAGGGACTACGAGCAGTACTTC
NA,NA,TRBJ1-1,13,TRBV6-5,CASSYSQGGEAFF,TGTGCCAGCAGTTACTCGCAGGGCGGTGAAGCTTTCTTT
NA,NA,TRBJ1-3,15,TRBV11-2,CASSLVRDSGNTIYF,TGTGCCAGCAGCTTAGTACGGGACTCTGGAAACACCATATATTTT
TRBD1,NA,TRBJ2-5,18,TRBV14,CASSQRPRDRGFQETQYF,TGTGCCAGCAGCCAACGCCCCAGGGACAGGGGCTTCCAAGAGACCCAGTACTTC